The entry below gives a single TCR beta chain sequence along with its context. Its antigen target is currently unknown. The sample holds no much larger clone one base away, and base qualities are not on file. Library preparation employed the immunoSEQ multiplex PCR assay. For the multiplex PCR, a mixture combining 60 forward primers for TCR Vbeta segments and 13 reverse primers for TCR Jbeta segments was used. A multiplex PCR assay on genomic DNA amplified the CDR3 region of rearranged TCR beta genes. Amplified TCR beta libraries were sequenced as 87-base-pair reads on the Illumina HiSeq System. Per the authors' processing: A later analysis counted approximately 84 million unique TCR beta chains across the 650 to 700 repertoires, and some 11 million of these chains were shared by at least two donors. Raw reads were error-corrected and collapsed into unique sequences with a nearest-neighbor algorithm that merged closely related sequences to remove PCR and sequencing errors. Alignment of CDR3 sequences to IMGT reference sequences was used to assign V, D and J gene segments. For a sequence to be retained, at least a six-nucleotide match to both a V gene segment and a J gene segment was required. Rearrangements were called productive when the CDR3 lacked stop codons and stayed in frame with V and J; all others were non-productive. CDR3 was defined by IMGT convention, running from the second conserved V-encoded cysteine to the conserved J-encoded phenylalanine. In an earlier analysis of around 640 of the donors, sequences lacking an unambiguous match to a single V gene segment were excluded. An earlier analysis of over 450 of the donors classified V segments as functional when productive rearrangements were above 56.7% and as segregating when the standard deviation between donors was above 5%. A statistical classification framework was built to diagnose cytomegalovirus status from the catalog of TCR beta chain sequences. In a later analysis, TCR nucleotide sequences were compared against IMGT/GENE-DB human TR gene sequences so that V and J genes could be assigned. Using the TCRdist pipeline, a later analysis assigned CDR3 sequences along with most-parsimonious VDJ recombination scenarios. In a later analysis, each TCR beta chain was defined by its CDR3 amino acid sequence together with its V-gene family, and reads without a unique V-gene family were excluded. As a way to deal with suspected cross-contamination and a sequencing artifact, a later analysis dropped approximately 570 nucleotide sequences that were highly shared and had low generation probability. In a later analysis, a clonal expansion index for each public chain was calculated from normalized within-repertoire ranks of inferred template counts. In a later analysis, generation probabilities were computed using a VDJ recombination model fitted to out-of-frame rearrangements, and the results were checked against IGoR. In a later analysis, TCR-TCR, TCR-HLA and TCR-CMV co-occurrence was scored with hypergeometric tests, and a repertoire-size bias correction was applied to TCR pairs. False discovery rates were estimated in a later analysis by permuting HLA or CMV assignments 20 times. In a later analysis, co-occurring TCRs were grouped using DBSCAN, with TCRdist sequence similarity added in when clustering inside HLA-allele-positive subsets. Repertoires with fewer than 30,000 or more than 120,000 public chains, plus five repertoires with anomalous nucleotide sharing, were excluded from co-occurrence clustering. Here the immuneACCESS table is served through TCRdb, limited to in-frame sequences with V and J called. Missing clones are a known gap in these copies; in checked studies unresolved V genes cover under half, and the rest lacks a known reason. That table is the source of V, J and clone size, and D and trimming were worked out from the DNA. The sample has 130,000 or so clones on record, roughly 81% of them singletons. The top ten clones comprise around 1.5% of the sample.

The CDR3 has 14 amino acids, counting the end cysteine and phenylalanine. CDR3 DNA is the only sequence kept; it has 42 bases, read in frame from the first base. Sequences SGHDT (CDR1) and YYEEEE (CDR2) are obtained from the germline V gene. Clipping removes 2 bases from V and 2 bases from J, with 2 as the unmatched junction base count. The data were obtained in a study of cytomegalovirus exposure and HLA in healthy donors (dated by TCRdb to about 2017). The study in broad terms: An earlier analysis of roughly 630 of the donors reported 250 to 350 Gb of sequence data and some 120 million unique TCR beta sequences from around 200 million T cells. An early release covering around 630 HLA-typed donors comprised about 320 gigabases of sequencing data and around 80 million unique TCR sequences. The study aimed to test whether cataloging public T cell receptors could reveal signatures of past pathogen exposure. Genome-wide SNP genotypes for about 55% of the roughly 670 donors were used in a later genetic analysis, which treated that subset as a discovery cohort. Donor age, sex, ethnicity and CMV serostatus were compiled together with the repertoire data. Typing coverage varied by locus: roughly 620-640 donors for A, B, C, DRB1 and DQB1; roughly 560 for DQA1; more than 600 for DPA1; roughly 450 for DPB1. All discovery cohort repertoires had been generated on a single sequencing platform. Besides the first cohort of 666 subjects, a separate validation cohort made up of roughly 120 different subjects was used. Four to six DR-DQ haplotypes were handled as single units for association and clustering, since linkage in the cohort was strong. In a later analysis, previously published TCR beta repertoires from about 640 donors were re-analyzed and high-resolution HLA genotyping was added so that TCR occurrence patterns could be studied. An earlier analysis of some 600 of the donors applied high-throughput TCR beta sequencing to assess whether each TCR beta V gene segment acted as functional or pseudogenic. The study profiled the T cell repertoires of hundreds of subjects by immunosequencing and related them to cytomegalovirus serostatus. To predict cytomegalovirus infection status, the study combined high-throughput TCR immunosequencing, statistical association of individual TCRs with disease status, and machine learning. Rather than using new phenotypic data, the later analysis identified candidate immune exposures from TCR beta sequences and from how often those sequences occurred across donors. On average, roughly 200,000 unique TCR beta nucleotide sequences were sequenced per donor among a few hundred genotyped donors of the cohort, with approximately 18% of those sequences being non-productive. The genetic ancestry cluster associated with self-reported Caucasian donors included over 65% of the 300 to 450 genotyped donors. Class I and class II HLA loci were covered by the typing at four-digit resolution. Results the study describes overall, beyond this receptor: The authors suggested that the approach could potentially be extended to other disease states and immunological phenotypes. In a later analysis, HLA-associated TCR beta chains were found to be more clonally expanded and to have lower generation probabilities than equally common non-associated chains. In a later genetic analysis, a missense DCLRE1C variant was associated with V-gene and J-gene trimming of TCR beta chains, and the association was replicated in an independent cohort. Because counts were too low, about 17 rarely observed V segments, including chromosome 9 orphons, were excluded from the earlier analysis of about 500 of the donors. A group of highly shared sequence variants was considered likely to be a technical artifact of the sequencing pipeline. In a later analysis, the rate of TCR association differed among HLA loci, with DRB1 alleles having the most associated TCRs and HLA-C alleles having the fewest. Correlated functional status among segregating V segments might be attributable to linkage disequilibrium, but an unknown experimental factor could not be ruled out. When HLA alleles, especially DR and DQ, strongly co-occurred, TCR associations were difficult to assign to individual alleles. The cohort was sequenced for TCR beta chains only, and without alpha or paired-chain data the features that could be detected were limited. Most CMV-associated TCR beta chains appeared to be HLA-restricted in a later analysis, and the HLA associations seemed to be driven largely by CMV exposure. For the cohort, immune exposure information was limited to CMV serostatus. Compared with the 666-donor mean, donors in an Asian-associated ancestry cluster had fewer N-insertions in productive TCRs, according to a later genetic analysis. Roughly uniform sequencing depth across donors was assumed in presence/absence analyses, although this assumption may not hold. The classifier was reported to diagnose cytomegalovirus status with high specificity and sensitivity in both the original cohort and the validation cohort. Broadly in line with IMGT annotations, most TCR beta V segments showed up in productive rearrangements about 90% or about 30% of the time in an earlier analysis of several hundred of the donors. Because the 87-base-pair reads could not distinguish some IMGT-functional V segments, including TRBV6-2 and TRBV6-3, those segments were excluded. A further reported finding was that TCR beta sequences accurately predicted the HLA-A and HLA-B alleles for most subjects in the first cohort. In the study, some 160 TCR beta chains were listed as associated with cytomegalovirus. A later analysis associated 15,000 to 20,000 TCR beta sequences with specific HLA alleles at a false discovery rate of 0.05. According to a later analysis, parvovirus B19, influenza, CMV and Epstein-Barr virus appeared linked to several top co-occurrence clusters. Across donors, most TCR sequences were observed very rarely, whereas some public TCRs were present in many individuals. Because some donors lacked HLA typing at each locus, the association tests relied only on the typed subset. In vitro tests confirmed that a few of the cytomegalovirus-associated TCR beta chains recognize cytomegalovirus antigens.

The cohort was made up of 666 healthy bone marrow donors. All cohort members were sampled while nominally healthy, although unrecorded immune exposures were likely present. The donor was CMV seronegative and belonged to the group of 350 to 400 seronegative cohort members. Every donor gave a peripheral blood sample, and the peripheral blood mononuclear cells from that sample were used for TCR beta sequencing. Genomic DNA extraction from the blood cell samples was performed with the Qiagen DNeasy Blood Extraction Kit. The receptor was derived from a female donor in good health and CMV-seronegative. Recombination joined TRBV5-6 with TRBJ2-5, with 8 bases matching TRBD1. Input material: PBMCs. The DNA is TGTGCCAGCAGCTTCCGACAGGGGCAAGAGACCCAGTACTTC. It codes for CASSFRQGQETQYF. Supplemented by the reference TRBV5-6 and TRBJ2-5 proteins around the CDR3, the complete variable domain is DAGVTQSPTHLIKTRGQQVTLRCSPKSGHDTVSWYQQALGQGPQFIFQYYEEEERQRGNFPDRFSGHQFPNYSSELNVNALLLGDSALYLCASSFRQGQETQYFGPGTRLLVL.